This TCR beta chain was recovered during a study of T cells in Graves' hyperthyroidism and ophthalmopathy. Background on the study: Before treatment of any kind, peripheral blood was taken at initial diagnosis. Study-level points and caveats: Separation of ophthalmopathy from stable hyperthyroidism was achieved by a 13 V-J model.

This clonotype was seen a handful of times. Its specificity is not known. Exclusion criteria comprised uncontrolled infection, other autoimmune disease, pregnancy or lactation. Amplification of TCR beta CDR3 regions used RNA as the template. First-round RT-PCR with HTBI primers amplified the TCR CDR3 region. Each CDR3 protein gets one entry after TCRdb re-called the multiplex PCR reads with MiXCR. The table includes around 350,000 distinct CDR3 sequences, 12% to 15% detected once. The sequenced material came from blood. This clonotype was sampled from a woman aged 55-69 years with Graves' ophthalmopathy.

The CDR3 DNA follows: TGCGCCAGCAGCCAAGATACAATTCTTAGCGAGCAGTACTTC. This sequence encodes CASSQDTILSEQYF. The rearrangement uses TRBV4-1 and TRBJ2-7; D uncertain. V lost 0 bases and J lost 6, with 12 bases in between. The length of the CDR3 is 14 residues. The germline V gene has CDR1 MGHRA and CDR2 YSYEKL.